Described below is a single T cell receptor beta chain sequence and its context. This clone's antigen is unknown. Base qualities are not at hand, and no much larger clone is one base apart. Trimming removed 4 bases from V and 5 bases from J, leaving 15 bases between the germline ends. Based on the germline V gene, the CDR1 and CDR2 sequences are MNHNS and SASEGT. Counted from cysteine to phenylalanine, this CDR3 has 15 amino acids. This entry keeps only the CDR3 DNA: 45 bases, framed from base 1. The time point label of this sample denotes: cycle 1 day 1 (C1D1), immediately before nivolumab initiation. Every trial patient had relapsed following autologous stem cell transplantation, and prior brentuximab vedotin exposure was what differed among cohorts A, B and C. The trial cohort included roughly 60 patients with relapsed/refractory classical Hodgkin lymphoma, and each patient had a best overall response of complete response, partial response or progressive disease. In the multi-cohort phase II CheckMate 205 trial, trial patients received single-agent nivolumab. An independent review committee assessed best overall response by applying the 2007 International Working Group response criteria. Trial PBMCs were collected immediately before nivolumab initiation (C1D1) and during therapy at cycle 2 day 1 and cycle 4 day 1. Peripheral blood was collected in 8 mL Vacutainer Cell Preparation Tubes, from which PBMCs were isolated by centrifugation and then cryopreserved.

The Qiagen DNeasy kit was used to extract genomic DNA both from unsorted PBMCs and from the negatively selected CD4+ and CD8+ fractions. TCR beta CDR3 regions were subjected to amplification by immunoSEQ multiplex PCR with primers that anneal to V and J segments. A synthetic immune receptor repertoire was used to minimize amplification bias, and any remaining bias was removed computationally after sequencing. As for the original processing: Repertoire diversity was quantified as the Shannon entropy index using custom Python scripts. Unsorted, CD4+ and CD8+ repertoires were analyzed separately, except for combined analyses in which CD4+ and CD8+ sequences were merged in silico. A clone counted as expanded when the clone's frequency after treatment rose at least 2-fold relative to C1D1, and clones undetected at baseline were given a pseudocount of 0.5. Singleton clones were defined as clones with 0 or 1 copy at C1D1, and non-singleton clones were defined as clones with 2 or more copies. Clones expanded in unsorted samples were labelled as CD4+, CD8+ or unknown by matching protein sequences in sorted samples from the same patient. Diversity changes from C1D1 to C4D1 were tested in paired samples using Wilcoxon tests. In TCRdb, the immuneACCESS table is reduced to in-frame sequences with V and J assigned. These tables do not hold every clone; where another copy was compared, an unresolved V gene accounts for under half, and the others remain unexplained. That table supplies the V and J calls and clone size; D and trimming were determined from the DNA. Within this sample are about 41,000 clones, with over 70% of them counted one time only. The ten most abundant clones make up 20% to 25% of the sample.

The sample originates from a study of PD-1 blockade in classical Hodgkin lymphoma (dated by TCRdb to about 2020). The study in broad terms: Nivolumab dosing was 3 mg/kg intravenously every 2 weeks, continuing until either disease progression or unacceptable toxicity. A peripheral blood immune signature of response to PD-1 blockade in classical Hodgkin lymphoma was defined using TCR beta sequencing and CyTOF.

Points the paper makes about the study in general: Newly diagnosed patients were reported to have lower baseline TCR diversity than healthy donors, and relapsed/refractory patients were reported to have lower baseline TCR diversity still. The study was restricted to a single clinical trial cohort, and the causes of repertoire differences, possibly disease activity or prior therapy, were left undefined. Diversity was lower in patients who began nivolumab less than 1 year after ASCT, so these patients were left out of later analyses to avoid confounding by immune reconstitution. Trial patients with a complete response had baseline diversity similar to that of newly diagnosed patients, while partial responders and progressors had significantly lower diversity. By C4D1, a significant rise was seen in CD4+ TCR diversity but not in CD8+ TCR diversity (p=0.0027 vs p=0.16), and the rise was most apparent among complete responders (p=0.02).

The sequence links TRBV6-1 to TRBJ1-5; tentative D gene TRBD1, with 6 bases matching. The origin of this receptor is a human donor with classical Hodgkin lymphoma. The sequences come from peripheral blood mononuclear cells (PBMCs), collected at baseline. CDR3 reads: CASSVTGPGDQPQHF. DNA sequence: TGTGCCAGCAGTGTTACAGGGCCCGGCGATCAGCCCCAGCATTTT.